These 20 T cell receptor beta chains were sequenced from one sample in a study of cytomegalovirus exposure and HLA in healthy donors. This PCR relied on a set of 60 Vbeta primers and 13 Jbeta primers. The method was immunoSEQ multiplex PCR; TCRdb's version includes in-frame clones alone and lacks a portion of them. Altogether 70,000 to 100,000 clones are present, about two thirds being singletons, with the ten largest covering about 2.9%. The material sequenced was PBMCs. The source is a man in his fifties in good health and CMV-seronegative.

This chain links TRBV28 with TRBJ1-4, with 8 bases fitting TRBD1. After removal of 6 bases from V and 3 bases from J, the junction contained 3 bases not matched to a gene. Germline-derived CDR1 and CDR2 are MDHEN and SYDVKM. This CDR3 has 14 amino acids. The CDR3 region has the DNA TGTGCCAGCAGCCCAGGGGGCTCTAATGAAAAACTGTTTTTT. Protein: CASSPGGSNEKLFF.

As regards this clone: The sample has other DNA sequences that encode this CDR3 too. Here the CDR3 DNA reads TGCGCCAGCAGCCCAGGGGTTAACTATGGCTACACCTTC. Translation gives CASSPGVNYGYTF. This chain uses TRBV5-1 with TRBJ1-2; possible D gene TRBD1, 6 bases. Trimming pared 4 bases from V and 1 base from J, leaving 8 bases between. Germline CDR1 reads SGHRS; CDR2 reads YFSETQ. This CDR3 spans 13 amino acids.

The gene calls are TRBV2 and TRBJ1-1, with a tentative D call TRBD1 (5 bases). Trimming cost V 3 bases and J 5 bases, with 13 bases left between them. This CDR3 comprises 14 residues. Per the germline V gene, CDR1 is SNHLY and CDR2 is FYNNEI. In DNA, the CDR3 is TGTGCCAGCAGTGATGGCAGGGTACGGACTGAAGCTTTCTTT. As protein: CASSDGRVRTEAFF.

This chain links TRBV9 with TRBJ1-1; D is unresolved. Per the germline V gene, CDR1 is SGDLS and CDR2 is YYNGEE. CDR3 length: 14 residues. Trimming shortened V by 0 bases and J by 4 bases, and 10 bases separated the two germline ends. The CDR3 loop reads CASSVGPGRTEAFF. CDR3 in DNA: TGTGCCAGCAGCGTAGGTCCTGGGCGCACTGAAGCTTTCTTT.

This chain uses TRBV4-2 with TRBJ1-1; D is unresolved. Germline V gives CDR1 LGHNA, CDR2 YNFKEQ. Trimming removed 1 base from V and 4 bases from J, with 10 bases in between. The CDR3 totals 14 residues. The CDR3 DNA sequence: TGTGCCAGCAGCCAAGGTCCCACGAGCACTGAAGCTTTCTTT. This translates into CASSQGPTSTEAFF.

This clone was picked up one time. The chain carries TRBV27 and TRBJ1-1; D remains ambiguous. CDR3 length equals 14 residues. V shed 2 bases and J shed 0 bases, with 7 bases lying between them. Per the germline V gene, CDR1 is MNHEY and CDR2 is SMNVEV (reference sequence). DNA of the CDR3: TGTGCCAGCAGTTTAACAGTGCTGAACACTGAAGCTTTCTTT. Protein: CASSLTVLNTEAFF.

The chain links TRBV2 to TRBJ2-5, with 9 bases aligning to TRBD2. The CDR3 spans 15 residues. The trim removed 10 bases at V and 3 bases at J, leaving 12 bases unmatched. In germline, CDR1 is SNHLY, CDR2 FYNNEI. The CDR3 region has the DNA TGTGCCACTTCGCGGGGGGGACCCGTTGAAGAGACCCAGTACTTC. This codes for CATSRGGPVEETQYF.

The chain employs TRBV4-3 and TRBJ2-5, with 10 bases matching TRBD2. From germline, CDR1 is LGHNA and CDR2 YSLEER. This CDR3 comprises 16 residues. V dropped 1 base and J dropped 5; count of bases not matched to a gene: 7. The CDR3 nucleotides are TGCGCCAGCAGCCAAGGACTAGCGGGCGGGTTGGAGACCCAGTACTTC. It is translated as CASSQGLAGGLETQYF.

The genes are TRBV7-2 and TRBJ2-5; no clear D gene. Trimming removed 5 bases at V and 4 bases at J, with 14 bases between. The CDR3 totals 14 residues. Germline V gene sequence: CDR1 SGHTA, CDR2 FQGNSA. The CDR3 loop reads CASSPLEYGETQYF. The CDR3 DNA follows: TGTGCCAGCAGCCCCCTGGAGTACGGAGAGACCCAGTACTTC.

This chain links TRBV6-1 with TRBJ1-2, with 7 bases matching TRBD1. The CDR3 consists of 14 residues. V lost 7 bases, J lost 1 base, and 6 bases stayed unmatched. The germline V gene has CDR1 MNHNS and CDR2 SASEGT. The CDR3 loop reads CASTFDRVNYGYTF. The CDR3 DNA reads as TGTGCCAGCACCTTCGACAGGGTTAACTATGGCTACACCTTC.

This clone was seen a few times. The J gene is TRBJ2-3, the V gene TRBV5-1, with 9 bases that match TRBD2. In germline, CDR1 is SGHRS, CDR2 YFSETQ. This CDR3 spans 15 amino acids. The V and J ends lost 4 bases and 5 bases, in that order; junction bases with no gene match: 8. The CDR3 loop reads CASSESGGLGDTQYF. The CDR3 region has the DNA TGCGCCAGCAGCGAAAGCGGGGGGTTAGGAGATACGCAGTATTTT.

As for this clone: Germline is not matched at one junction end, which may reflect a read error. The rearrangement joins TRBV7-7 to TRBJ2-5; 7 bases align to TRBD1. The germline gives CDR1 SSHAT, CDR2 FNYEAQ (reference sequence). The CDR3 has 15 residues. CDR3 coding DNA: TGTGCTAGCAGCCTGCCTGGGACAGCCCAAGAGACCCAGTACTTC. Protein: CASSLPGTAQETQYF.

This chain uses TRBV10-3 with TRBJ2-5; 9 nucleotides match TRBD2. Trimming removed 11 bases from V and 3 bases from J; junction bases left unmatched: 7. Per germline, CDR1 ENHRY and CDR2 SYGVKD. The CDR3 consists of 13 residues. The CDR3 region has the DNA TGTGCCGCAAGCGTAGCGGGGGAAGAGACCCAGTACTTC. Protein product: CAASVAGEETQYF.

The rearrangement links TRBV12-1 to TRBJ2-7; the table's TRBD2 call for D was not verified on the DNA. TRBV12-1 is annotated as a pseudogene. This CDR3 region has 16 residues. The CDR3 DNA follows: TGTGCCAGCAGTTCTATGACTAGCGGGAGCGGGTACGAGCAGTACGTC. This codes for CASSSMTSGSGYEQYV.

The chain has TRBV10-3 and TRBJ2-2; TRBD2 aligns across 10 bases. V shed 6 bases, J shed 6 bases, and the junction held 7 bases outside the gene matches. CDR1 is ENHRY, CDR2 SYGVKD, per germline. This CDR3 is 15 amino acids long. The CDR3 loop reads CAISPGTSVSGELFF. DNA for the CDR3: TGTGCCATCAGCCCCGGGACTAGCGTCTCCGGGGAGCTGTTTTTT.

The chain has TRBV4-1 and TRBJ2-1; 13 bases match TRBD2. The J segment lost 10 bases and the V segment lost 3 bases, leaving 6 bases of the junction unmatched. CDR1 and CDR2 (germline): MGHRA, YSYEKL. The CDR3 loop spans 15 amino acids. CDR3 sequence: CASSQPGLAGWEQFF. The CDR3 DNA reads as TGCGCCAGCAGCCAGCCGGGACTAGCGGGATGGGAGCAGTTCTTC.

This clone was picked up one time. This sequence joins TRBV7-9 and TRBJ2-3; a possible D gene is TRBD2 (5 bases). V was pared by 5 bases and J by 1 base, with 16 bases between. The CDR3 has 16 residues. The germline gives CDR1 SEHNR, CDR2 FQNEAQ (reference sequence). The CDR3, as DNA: TGTGCCAGCAGCAGATGGGCAGGACTTGGCACAGATACGCAGTATTTT. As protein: CASSRWAGLGTDTQYF.

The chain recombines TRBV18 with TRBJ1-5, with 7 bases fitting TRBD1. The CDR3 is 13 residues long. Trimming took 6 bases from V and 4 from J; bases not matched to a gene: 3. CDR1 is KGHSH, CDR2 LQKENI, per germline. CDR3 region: CASSRDRNQPQHF. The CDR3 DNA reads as TGTGCCAGCTCCCGGGACAGAAATCAGCCCCAGCATTTT. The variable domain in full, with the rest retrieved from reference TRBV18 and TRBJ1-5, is NAGVMQNPRHLVRRRGQEARLRCSPMKGHSHVYWYRQLPEEGLKFMVYLQKENIIDESGMPKERFSAEFPKEGPSILRIQQVVRGDSAAYFCASSRDRNQPQHFGDGTRLSIL.

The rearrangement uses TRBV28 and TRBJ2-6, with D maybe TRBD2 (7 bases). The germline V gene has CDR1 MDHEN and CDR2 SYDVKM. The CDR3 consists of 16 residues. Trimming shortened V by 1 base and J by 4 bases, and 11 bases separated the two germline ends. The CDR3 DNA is TGTGCCAGCAGTTTATTGGGGGGGCAAGGGGCCAACGTCCTGACTTTC. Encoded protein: CASSLLGGQGANVLTF.

In DNA form, the CDR3 reads TGTGCCAGCAGCCAAGATTTCCGCGCTAATGAAAAACTGTTTTTT. Amino acid sequence: CASSQDFRANEKLFF. The V gene is TRBV4-2, the J gene TRBJ1-4; D gene uncertain. Germline values: CDR1 LGHNA, CDR2 YNFKEQ. The V end was cut by 0 bases, the J end by 3 bases, with 8 bases between. The CDR3 extends over 15 amino acids.